The T cell receptor (beta chain) described here comes from a study of blood T cell repertoires in COVID-19. For the study at large: From the United States, Italy and Spain came samples of acute and convalescent COVID-19. Sample material is recorded as cDNA or gDNA derived from T cells, B-cell-depleted T cells, or PBMCs.

In the source study's methods: How many nucleated cells were present was estimated from reference gene primer amplification. This table comes from immunoSEQ multiplex PCR, and its TCRdb copy is limited to in-frame clones, with some not included. That table gives V, J and clone size, and the DNA gave D and trimming. In the table there are 80,000 to 90,000 clones, about 83% of which are singletons. Material for sequencing was peripheral blood. The TCR originated in a man in his sixties with acute or convalescent COVID-19.

The CDR3 is CASSEWGGTSNGYTF. CDR3 DNA sequence: TGTGCCAGCAGTGAATGGGGAGGGACATCGAATGGCTACACCTTC. The V gene is TRBV6-4, the J gene TRBJ1-2, with D possibly matching TRBD1 (6 bases). Trimming left V 3 bases short and J 6 bases short, with 17 bases between. The CDR3 has 15 residues. CDR1 and CDR2 from the germline V gene are MRHNA and SNTAGT.